Each of the 21 T cell receptor gamma chains below was sequenced from the same sample in a study of gamma-delta T cells after stem cell transplantation. TCRdb re-called the RT-PCR reads via CATT. Of roughly 370 gamma-chain clones listed, about half were seen once; the top ten hold less than 35%. Input material: gamma-delta T cells. All receptors derive from a human donor. It is not recorded whose cells these are; they may come from a transplant donor.

Comments on this clone: This could be a read error, since a much larger clone is one nucleotide away. This chain connects TRGV4 to TRGJ1 or TRGJ2. No J gene was available from TCRdb, and it was assigned here by a germline match of the DNA. Germline V gives CDR1 EGSTGY, CDR2 YDSYTSSV. The J segment lost 12 bases and the V segment lost 0 bases, leaving 5 bases of the junction unmatched. This CDR3 spans 11 amino acids. The CDR3 DNA follows: TGTGCCACCTGGGATGGGCCGTGGAAACTCTTT. Translated, it gives CATWDGPWKLF.

Comment on this clone: Given a far larger clone just one base away, this is likely a sequencing read error. The chain carries TRGV9 and TRGJP. TCRdb is silent on the J gene; assignment here came from matching the DNA to germline. This CDR3 contains 17 residues. The V gene end was trimmed by 0 bases and the J gene end by 7 bases; junction bases not matched to a gene: 6. Germline CDR1 GITISATS, CDR2 ISYDGTV (reference sequence). CDR3 nucleotide sequence: TGTGCCTTGTGGGAGGTGTTGCCGGAGTTGGGCAAAAAAATCAAGGTATTT. Protein sequence: CALWEVLPELGKKIKVF.

This clone was recorded a few times. This may stem from a read error, because a much larger clone lies one nucleotide away. J is TRGJP1 and V is TRGV9. The J gene, missing from TCRdb, was assigned here through DNA to germline matching. Per germline, CDR1 GITISATS and CDR2 ISYDGTV (reference sequence). CDR3 size: 17 residues. CDR3 amino acids: CALWEVGVNTAGWFKIF. The CDR3, as DNA: TGTGCCTTGTGGGAGGTCGGGGTGAATACCGCTGGTTGGTTCAAGATATTT.

Remarks on this clone: A far larger clone is one base from this, pointing to a likely read error. Other DNA sequences in the same sample also yield this CDR3. The V gene is TRGV9, but the J gene lacks a call. Germline V gene sequence: CDR1 GITISATS, CDR2 ISYDGTV (reference sequence). This CDR3 spans 16 amino acids. The CDR3 coding sequence is TGTGCCTTGTGGGAGGTGCAAGAGTTGGGCAAAAAAATCAAGGTGTTT. Its protein product is CALWEVQELGKKIKVF.

Within the sample, this clone is large. The rearrangement joins TRGV9 to TRGJP. There are 17 residues in the CDR3. CDR1 GITISATS and CDR2 ISYDGTV come from the germline V gene (reference sequence). V lost 0 bases, J lost 6 bases, and 5 bases stayed unmatched. CDR3 residues: CALWEVLGELGKKIKVF. The DNA of the CDR3 is TGTGCCTTGTGGGAGGTGCTAGGAGAGTTGGGCAAAAAAATCAAGGTATTT.

A word on this clone: One base separates it from a far larger clone, so it is likely a read error. Other DNA sequences from this sample encode an identical CDR3 as well. The chain is built from TRGV9 and TRGJP. TCRdb offers no J gene call, so here the DNA was matched to germline to obtain one. V lost 1 base, J lost 11 bases, and 14 bases stayed unmatched. The CDR3 covers 18 residues. Per the germline V gene, CDR1 is GITISATS and CDR2 is ISYDGTV (reference sequence). The CDR3 region has the DNA TGTGCCTTGTGGGAGGTTCGAGAAACGGCGGTGGGCAAAAAAATCAAGGTATTT. The encoded protein is CALWEVRETAVGKKIKVF.

As regards this clone: This probably arose from a read error, given a far larger clone one base away. This rearrangement joins TRGV9 to TRGJP. The J gene, absent from TCRdb, was called here by matching the DNA to germline. CDR1 is GITISATS and CDR2 is ISYDGTV in the germline V gene (reference sequence). The CDR3 is 17 residues long. CDR3 sequence (DNA): TGTGCCTTGTGGGAGGATACGCAAAAGTTGGGCAAAAAAATCAAGGTATTT. It specifies CALWEDTQKLGKKIKVF.

Details on this clone: Being one base from a much bigger clone, this may be a read error. The CDR3 nucleotides are TGTGCCTTGTGGGAAAAAGAGTTGGACAAAAAAATCAAGGTATTT. Translated, it gives CALWEKELDKKIKVF. This chain links TRGV9 with TRGJP. The J gene is absent in TCRdb and was assigned here via DNA matching to germline. This CDR3 has 15 amino acids. Germline assignment: CDR1 GITISATS and CDR2 ISYDGTV (reference sequence).

This clone is large (0.1 to 1%) within its sample. The sample holds other DNA sequences that translate to the same CDR3. The chain combines TRGV9 with TRGJP. Matching the DNA to germline supplied the J gene, which TCRdb does not give. This CDR3 region has 15 residues. Germline trimming cut 1 base from V and 6 bases from J; bases unmatched to any gene: 0. Germline CDR1 and CDR2: GITISATS and ISYDGTV (reference sequence). The CDR3 reads CALWEVELGKKIKVF. The CDR3 DNA reads as TGTGCCTTGTGGGAGGTAGAGTTGGGCAAAAAAATCAAGGTATTT.

This clone has only a few counts. With only one base between it and a far larger clone, this is likely a read error. The chain uses TRGV9 and TRGJP. Here the J gene came from matching the DNA to germline, since TCRdb omits it. Germline CDR1 reads GITISATS; CDR2 reads ISYDGTV (reference sequence). The length of the CDR3 is 16 residues. CDR3 sequence (DNA): TGTGCCTTGCGGGAGTCGAAAGAGTTGGGCAAAAAAATCAAGGTATTT. Translating gives CALRESKELGKKIKVF.

In regard to this clone: A far larger clone is a single base away, which makes a read error likely. The same CDR3 also results from other DNA sequences found in this sample. The V gene is TRGV9, the J gene TRGJP. Germline matching of the DNA provided the J gene here, since TCRdb leaves it blank. Germline CDR1 is GITISATS and CDR2 is ISYDGTV (reference sequence). V was clipped by 3 bases and J by 11 bases; unmatched bases: 13. The CDR3 runs 17 residues. In DNA form, the CDR3 reads TGTGCCTTGTGGGAGACCAATGTGGGGCTGGGCAAAAAAATCAAGGTATTT. This gives the protein CALWETNVGLGKKIKVF.

As to this clone: A far larger clone is only one base removed, so a read error is likely. The chain links TRGV9 to TRGJP. As TCRdb names no J gene, one was assigned here on the basis of a DNA match to germline. The germline gives CDR1 GITISATS, CDR2 ISYDGTV (reference sequence). The CDR3 contains 15 residues. The CDR3 loop reads CALREVLLGKKIKVF. The CDR3 DNA sequence: TGTGCCTTGCGGGAGGTGCTGTTGGGCAAAAAAATCAAGGTATTT.

This clone ranks as hyperexpanded. The chain joins TRGV9 to TRGJP. TCRdb offers no J gene call, so here the DNA was matched to germline to obtain one. The germline V gene encodes CDR1 GITISATS and CDR2 ISYDGTV (reference sequence). With 0 bases clipped from V and 7 bases from J, the junction kept 3 bases outside the gene matches. The CDR3 extends over 16 amino acids. The CDR3: CALWEVWELGKKIKVF. The DNA for the CDR3 is TGTGCCTTGTGGGAGGTGTGGGAGTTGGGCAAAAAAATCAAGGTATTT.

Within the sample, this clone is large (0.1 to 1%). The same CDR3 also results from other DNA sequences found in this sample. The J gene is TRGJ1 or TRGJ2, the V gene TRGV4. TCRdb gives no J gene; it was assigned here by matching the DNA to germline. The CDR3 runs to 11 residues. CDR1 and CDR2 from the germline V gene are EGSTGY and YDSYTSSV. Trimming took 3 bases from V and 9 from J; bases not matched to a gene: 5. CDR3 amino acids: CATWDLRKKLF. The CDR3 DNA reads as TGTGCCACCTGGGATCTTCGTAAGAAACTCTTT.

By its share, this clone is large (0.1 to 1%). The rearrangement uses TRGV5 and TRGJ1 or TRGJ2. The germline V gene encodes CDR1 VINAFY and CDR2 YDVSNSKD. The CDR3 has 13 residues. J was trimmed by 6 bases and V by 0 bases; bases with no gene match: 5. CDR3: CATWDRRTYKKLF. CDR3 nucleotides: TGTGCCACCTGGGACAGGCGCACTTATAAGAAACTCTTT.

About this clone itself: This may stem from a read error, because a much larger clone lies one nucleotide away. The same CDR3 also results from other DNA sequences found in this sample. The chain carries TRGV9 and TRGJP. The J gene is absent in TCRdb and was assigned here via DNA matching to germline. The CDR3 contains 17 residues. CDR1 GITISATS and CDR2 ISYDGTV come from the germline V gene (reference sequence). As DNA, the CDR3 is TGCGCCTTGTGGGAGGTGCGGCGGGAGTTGGGCAAAAAAATCAAGGTATTT. It is translated as CALWEVRRELGKKIKVF.

Concerning this clone: A much larger clone differs from this one at a single base, so this may be a read error. This sequence joins TRGV9 and TRGJP. No J gene is reported in TCRdb; it was inferred here by comparing the DNA with germline. In germline, CDR1 is GITISATS, CDR2 ISYDGTV (reference sequence). Trimming cost V 5 bases and J 6 bases; bases outside gene matches: 16. The CDR3 runs to 19 residues. The CDR3 here is CALWVLGSPPELGKKIKVF. In DNA, the CDR3 is TGTGCCTTGTGGGTTCTCGGCTCCCCCCCAGAGTTGGGCAAAAAAATCAAGGTATTT.

By sample share, this clone is large. Other DNA sequences in the same sample also yield this CDR3. This sequence joins TRGV9 and TRGJP. The J gene, left out of TCRdb, was set here by checking the DNA against germline. There are 16 residues in the CDR3. CDR1 GITISATS and CDR2 ISYDGTV come from the germline V gene (reference sequence). V lost 5 bases and J lost 4; bases outside the gene matches: 5. The CDR3 region is CALWGDQELGKKIKVF. In DNA form, the CDR3 reads TGTGCCTTGTGGGGGGATCAAGAGTTGGGCAAAAAAATCAAGGTATTT.

Concerning this clone itself: Given a far larger clone just one base away, this is likely a sequencing read error. This rearrangement joins TRGV9 to TRGJP. TCRdb carries no J gene annotation; the J gene was assigned here by matching the DNA with germline. This CDR3 spans 17 amino acids. Germline values: CDR1 GITISATS, CDR2 ISYDGTV (reference sequence). V gave up 0 bases and J gave up 7 bases; unmatched junction bases: 6. CDR3 coding DNA: TGTGCCTTGTGGGAGGTGATGTCGGAGTTGGGCAAAAAAATCAAGGTATTT. Its protein is CALWEVMSELGKKIKVF.

The sample holds a few counts of this clone. This likely came from a read error, as a far larger clone is one base away. This rearrangement joins TRGV9 to TRGJP. Here the J gene was assigned by germline matching of the DNA, as TCRdb has none. From germline, CDR1 is GITISATS and CDR2 ISYDGTV (reference sequence). The CDR3 has 16 residues. Trimming cost V 3 bases and J 7 bases; bases outside gene matches: 6. CDR3 nucleotide sequence: TGTGCCTTGTGGGAGTCGAAGGAGTTGGGCAAAAAAATCAAGGTATTT. Protein product: CALWESKELGKKIKVF.

For this clone: A far larger clone is just one base off, so this is likely a read error. The V call is TRGV9, the J call TRGJP. Here the J gene was assigned by germline matching of the DNA, as TCRdb has none. The CDR3 has 16 amino acids. Germline V gives CDR1 GITISATS, CDR2 ISYDGTV (reference sequence). Written as DNA, the CDR3 is TGTGCCTTGTGGGAGTCGAAAGAGTTGGGCAAAGAAATCAAGGTATTT. Encoded protein: CALWESKELGKEIKVF.